This is a list of T cell receptor beta chains from one sample in a study of CD8 T cell repertoires and HIV-1 epitope variants. The method was immunoSEQ multiplex PCR; TCRdb's version includes in-frame clones alone and lacks a portion of them. The sample holds 5,000 to 7,500 clones; about 70% are singletons and the top ten take 40% to 45%. These receptors have no known antigen. The sequenced material came from cultured CD8+ T cells derived from PBMCs. The receptors were sampled from a male donor with HIV. The conserved cysteine and the conserved F or W are not part of the CDR3 here.

TRBV2,TRBJ2-7,ASQAGDRGGNSYEQY
TRBV5-6,TRBJ2-7,ASSEQGEQY
TRBV11-3,TRBJ2-3,ASSSTADTQY
TRBV5-4,TRBJ1-5,ASSSTEDSNQPQH
TRBV7-9,TRBJ1-4,ASTIQRGGLSEKLF
TRBV7-9,TRBJ2-7,ASSRTGEGSEQY
TRBV7-7,TRBJ2-1,ASSLLAGYNEQF
TRBV19,TRBJ2-2,ASSTLDRVGTGELF
TRBV6-1,TRBJ2-1,ASRDRGSYNEQF
TRBV7-9,TRBJ2-1,ASRGTSGDEQF
TRBV2,TRBJ2-7,ASSQTPGQGAYEQY
TRBV29-1,TRBJ2-2,SVVEGNTGELF
TRBV7-2,TRBJ1-1,ASSLFANTEAF
TRBV19,TRBJ1-5,ASDTGGWSSNQPQH
TRBV27,TRBJ2-1,ASSLKGAYNEQF
TRBV5-6,TRBJ2-1,ASSLGTSALEQF
TRBV6-5,TRBJ2-5,ASSSNGGEETQY
TRBV7-6,TRBJ2-1,ASSFGTGVDEQF
TRBV6-1,TRBJ2-2,ASFRPTGELF
TRBV2,TRBJ1-6,ASSETERHNSPLH
TRBV11-2,TRBJ1-1,ASSLVLTGATEAF
TRBV5-1,TRBJ1-4,ASSSTGATNEKLF
TRBV2,TRBJ2-3,ASRLLGADTQY
TRBV4-2,TRBJ2-7,ASSQTGVNEQY
TRBV7-3,TRBJ2-7,ASSVGQGQNYEQY
TRBV29-1,TRBJ1-1,SVDPLDTEAF
TRBV19,TRBJ2-5,ASSETVRETQY
TRBV28,TRBJ2-5,ASRAYGETQY
TRBV5-4,TRBJ1-2,ASSDPGTGVLGA
TRBV23-1,TRBJ2-2,ASSQSTLYTGELF
TRBV18,TRBJ1-1,ASSPGANTEAF
TRBV5-1,TRBJ1-6,ASSLEDRTTPLH
TRBV7-9,TRBJ1-2,ASSLAPAGLGLDGYT
TRBV18,TRBJ2-5,ASSPPGLQYGETQY
TRBV14,TRBJ2-3,ASSLGLAGPQNTQY
TRBV27,TRBJ2-7,ASSRGDYEQY
TRBV4-3,TRBJ2-4,ASSQGVSDIQY
TRBV19,TRBJ2-5,ASSRGRETQY
TRBV4-1,TRBJ2-2,ASSQDGNTGELF
TRBV27,TRBJ2-2,ASSFGTGELF
TRBV5-8,TRBJ1-6,ASSLMDRGNSPLH
TRBV4-1,TRBJ2-2,ASSPSNTGELF
TRBV29-1,TRBJ2-1,SIWDRQPSGLYNEQF
TRBV11-1,TRBJ1-1,ASSDAHQGAGTEAF
TRBV15,TRBJ2-7,ATRDIADSGEQY